This T cell receptor (beta chain) was sequenced during a study of glioma-infiltrating T cells after dendritic cell vaccination. Up to about 2 ug genomic DNA was used for TCRB CDR3 amplification. Here immunoSEQ multiplex PCR was the method, and the copy in TCRdb shows in-frame clones only, minus some. The table shows roughly 80,000 clones, with over 85% occurring only once. The specimen was blood, collected before dendritic cell vaccination. The TCR comes from a human donor with glioblastoma.

CDR3 amino acids: CASSEDVRDYGYTF. The CDR3 region has the DNA TGTGCCAGCAGTGAAGATGTCAGGGACTATGGCTACACCTTC. The chain carries TRBV6-1 and TRBJ1-2; D perhaps matches TRBD1 (5 bases). Germline V gene lookup returns CDR1 MNHNS and CDR2 SASEGT. The germline V and J ends were trimmed by 1 base and 3 bases, with 9 bases remaining between them. This CDR3 has 14 amino acids.